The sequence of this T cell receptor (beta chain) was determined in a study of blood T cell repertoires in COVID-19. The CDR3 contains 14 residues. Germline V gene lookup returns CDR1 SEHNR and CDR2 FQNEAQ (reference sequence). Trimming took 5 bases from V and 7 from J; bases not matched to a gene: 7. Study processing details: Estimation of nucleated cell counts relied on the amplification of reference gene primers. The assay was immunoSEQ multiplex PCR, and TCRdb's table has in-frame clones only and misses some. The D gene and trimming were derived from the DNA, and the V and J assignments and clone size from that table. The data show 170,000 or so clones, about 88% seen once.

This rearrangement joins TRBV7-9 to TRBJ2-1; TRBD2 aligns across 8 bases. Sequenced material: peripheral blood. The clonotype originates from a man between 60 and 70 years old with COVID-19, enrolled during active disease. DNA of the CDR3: TGTGCCAGCAGCCCCCAGGGCGGGAGGAATGAGCAGTTCTTC. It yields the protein CASSPQGGRNEQFF.